These 30 T cell receptor beta chains originate from one sample sequenced in a study of shared clonotypes between healthy human individuals. The table came from immunoSEQ multiplex PCR; TCRdb's copy has only in-frame clones and leaves some out. The table includes roughly 1 million clones, about 74% detected once. Sequences were obtained from memory CD4+ T cells sorted from blood. Subset reported: CD45RA-negative fraction. The receptor source for this set is a young man in good health.

CDR3 amino acids: CASSPPGGQGIHGYTF. CDR3 bases: TGTGCCAGCAGCCCCCCTGGGGGACAGGGAATCCATGGCTACACCTTC. The chain carries TRBV7-2 and TRBJ1-2; 9 positions match TRBD1. The CDR3 has 16 amino acids. In germline, CDR1 is SGHTA, CDR2 FQGNSA. The V gene end was trimmed by 5 bases and the J gene end by 6 bases; junction bases not matched to a gene: 13.

This clone has a handful of counts. The rearrangement joins TRBV20-1 to TRBJ1-5; no reliable D call. Trimming took 7 bases from V and 6 from J, leaving 4 bases between them. Germline assignment: CDR1 DFQATT and CDR2 SNEGSKA (reference sequence). The CDR3 runs 9 residues. The CDR3 sequence is CSDGQPQHF. In nucleotides, the CDR3 is TGCAGTGATGGTCAGCCCCAGCATTTT.

The chain employs TRBV7-3 and TRBJ2-1, with D perhaps TRBD1 or TRBD2 (6 bases each). V shed 4 bases and J shed 0 bases, with 10 bases lying between them. The CDR3 covers 15 residues. CDR1 and CDR2 from the germline V gene are SGHTA and FQGTGA. The CDR3 nucleotides read TGTGCCAGCAGCTCCGGGGGCAGCTCCTACAATGAGCAGTTCTTC. Protein sequence: CASSSGGSSYNEQFF.

There are many counts of this clone. The chain employs TRBV30 and TRBJ1-6; a weak D match, TRBD1 (6 bases). Trimming pared 3 bases from V and 10 bases from J, leaving 22 bases between. Germline-derived CDR1 and CDR2 are GTSNPN and SVGIG (reference sequence). The CDR3 length is 16 residues. The CDR3 DNA follows: TGTGCCTGGAGGGGGGACACTGGGACCCCAAGGTCACCCCTCCACTTT. Residues: CAWRGDTGTPRSPLHF.

Points on this clone: Other DNA variants within this sample encode the same CDR3. The chain joins TRBV7-9 to TRBJ2-7; D perhaps matches TRBD1 (5 bases). CDR1 is SEHNR, CDR2 FQNEAQ, per germline (reference sequence). This CDR3 has 15 amino acids. V lost 1 base and J lost 0, with 10 bases in between. For the CDR3, the DNA is TGTGCCAGCAGCTTAGGGGGCCCAAGCTCCTACGAGCAGTACTTC. Its protein is CASSLGGPSSYEQYF.

The chain carries TRBV5-4 and TRBJ2-2, with D perhaps being TRBD1 or TRBD2 (5 bases each). Per germline, CDR1 SGHNT and CDR2 YYREEE (reference sequence). The CDR3 has 15 residues. Deletions cut 1 base from V and 5 bases from J, with 12 bases between. CDR3 loop: CASSLPRDGTGELFF. The CDR3 DNA sequence: TGTGCCAGCAGCTTGCCCCGGGACGGTACCGGGGAGCTGTTTTTT.

This clone was seen a single time. The J gene is TRBJ2-5, the V gene TRBV6-6; 14 bases map to TRBD2. This CDR3 is 15 amino acids long. CDR1 is MNHNY, CDR2 SVGAGI, per germline (reference sequence). The V segment lost 5 bases and the J segment 4 bases; nucleotides outside the gene matches: 3. This CDR3 is CASSPGLAGAETQYF. The CDR3 coding sequence is TGTGCCAGCAGTCCGGGACTAGCGGGGGCAGAGACCCAGTACTTC.

The rearrangement links TRBV9 to TRBJ1-4; D gene unclear. This CDR3 region has 18 residues. Germline-derived CDR1 and CDR2 are SGDLS and YYNGEE. The V end was cut by 2 bases, the J end by 8 bases, with 25 bases between. The DNA for the CDR3 is TGTGCCAGCAGCGTCGGACCGCTACCGTTACAGTCAGGAGAAAAACTGTTTTTT. Translating gives CASSVGPLPLQSGEKLFF.

CDR3 nucleotide sequence: TGTGCCAGCTCACAGCTAGCGGGAGGGTACGAGCAGTACTTC. It codes for CASSQLAGGYEQYF. V is TRBV18 and J is TRBJ2-7; 12 nucleotides agree with TRBD2. CDR3 length equals 14 residues. The V and J ends lost 4 bases and 4 bases, in that order; junction bases with no gene match: 2. Germline V gene sequence: CDR1 KGHSH, CDR2 LQKENI.

As for this clone: A clone one base away is much larger, so this may be a read error. Other DNA sequences within the sample encode an identical CDR3. This chain joins TRBV7-2 and TRBJ2-3; D remains unclear. There are 12 residues in the CDR3. V was pared by 3 bases and J by 4 bases, with 5 bases between. The germline V gene has CDR1 SGHTA and CDR2 FQGNSA. Written as DNA, the CDR3 is TGTGCCAGCAGCTTTGGCGCAGATACGCAGTATTTT. Translating gives CASSFGADTQYF. Combining the CDR3 with reference TRBV7-2 and TRBJ2-3 gives the whole variable domain GAGVSQSPSNKVTEKGKDVELRCDPISGHTALYWYRQSLGQGLEFLIYFQGNSAPDKSGLPSDRFSAERTGGSVSTLTIQRTQQEDSAVYLCASSFGADTQYFGPGTRLTVL.

To note about this clone: The same CDR3 can be traced to other DNA sequences in this sample. The chain combines TRBV10-3 with TRBJ2-3; a possible D gene is TRBD2 (6 bases). The germline V gene has CDR1 ENHRY and CDR2 SYGVKD. The ends were cut back, 5 bases at V and 1 base at J, with 7 bases in the middle. This CDR3 comprises 13 residues. The DNA for the CDR3 is TGTGCCATCAGTCCTAGCGGCACAGATACGCAGTATTTT. It translates to CAISPSGTDTQYF.

On this clone: This may arise from a read error, as a much more abundant clone is one base away. The identical CDR3 is also encoded by other nucleotide sequences in the sample. J is TRBJ1-1 and V is TRBV18, with D hard to call. V lost 1 base and J 2 bases, leaving 5 bases between the germline ends. The germline V gene has CDR1 KGHSH and CDR2 LQKENI. CDR3 length equals 13 residues. The CDR3 region has the DNA TGTGCCAGCTCACCACAGGGTAACACTGAAGCTTTCTTT. Translated: CASSPQGNTEAFF.

As regards this clone: The sample holds other DNA sequences that translate to the same CDR3. The chain carries TRBV2 and TRBJ2-2; 7 bases fit TRBD1. The junction had 10 bases not matched to a gene; V was cut back by 5 bases and J by 4 bases. The CDR3 has 16 amino acids. Germline lookup yields CDR1 SNHLY and CDR2 FYNNEI. The chain's CDR3 is CASSLRGGGSTGELFF. The CDR3 nucleotides read TGTGCCAGCAGTCTCAGAGGGGGCGGAAGCACCGGGGAGCTGTTTTTT.

As concerns this clone: The sample contains more than one DNA sequence encoding this CDR3. The chain recombines TRBV7-2 with TRBJ1-1; TRBD1 agrees at 10 bases. Trimming removed 3 bases from V and 5 bases from J; junction bases left unmatched: 3. The CDR3 is 14 amino acids. The germline V gene has CDR1 SGHTA and CDR2 FQGNSA. The CDR3 coding sequence is TGTGCCAGCAGCTTCCGGGACAGGGGAACTGAAGCTTTCTTT. Translation gives CASSFRDRGTEAFF.

The chain combines TRBV11-2 with TRBJ2-1; 14 positions agree with TRBD2. Losses at the gene ends were 4 bases for V and 13 bases for J; bases not matched to a gene: 9. CDR3 length: 15 residues. CDR1 and CDR2 (germline): SGHAT, FQNNGV. Written as DNA, the CDR3 is TGTGCCAGCAGCTCAGACGGACTAGCGGGAGGCTCTCAGTTCTTC. This translates into CASSSDGLAGGSQFF.

This sequence joins TRBV11-2 and TRBJ1-2; 9 bases align to TRBD1. CDR1 is SGHAT and CDR2 is FQNNGV in the germline V gene. CDR3 length: 13 amino acids. The J segment lost 7 bases and the V segment lost 1 base, leaving 1 base of the junction unmatched. In DNA, the CDR3 is TGTGCCAGCAGCTTAGTACAGGGGGCTGGCTACACCTTC. This codes for CASSLVQGAGYTF.

This chain connects TRBV7-2 to TRBJ1-6, with D tentatively TRBD1 (6 bases). V was clipped by 0 bases and J by 6 bases, with 12 bases between them. This CDR3 comprises 16 residues. From germline, CDR1 is SGHTA and CDR2 FQGNSA. The CDR3 reads CASSLAGGTLNSPLHF. For the CDR3, the DNA is TGTGCCAGCAGCTTAGCTGGCGGGACACTTAATTCACCCCTCCACTTT.

The chain links TRBV10-3 to TRBJ2-7, with unresolved D. CDR3 size: 13 residues. Trimming took 5 bases from V and 3 from J, leaving 11 bases between them. CDR1 and CDR2 from the germline V gene are ENHRY and SYGVKD. The CDR3 DNA follows: TGTGCCATCAGTAAAGGACCCGACTACGAGCAGTACTTC. Translating gives CAISKGPDYEQYF.

The chain combines TRBV5-6 with TRBJ2-5; no clear D. The V end lost 1 base, the J end lost 5 bases, and 6 bases lay between the germline ends. CDR3 size: 12 residues. CDR1 and CDR2 (germline): SGHDT, YYEEEE. The CDR3, as DNA: TGTGCCAGCAGCTTGTTCCGGGAGACCCAGTACTTC. This sequence encodes CASSLFRETQYF.

This chain links TRBV10-3 with TRBJ2-5, with D hard to call. Matching the DNA end better, TRBJ2-7 makes the J call doubtful. The CDR3 is 12 residues long. Germline loops: CDR1 ENHRY, CDR2 SYGVKD. CDR3 protein: CAISEGSGEQYF. The DNA for the CDR3 is TGTGCCATCAGTGAGGGGTCGGGCGAGCAGTACTTC.

The chain employs TRBV9 and TRBJ1-1; D might be TRBD1 (6 bases). The germline V gene has CDR1 SGDLS and CDR2 YYNGEE. Deletions cut 0 bases from V and 3 bases from J, with 12 bases between. This CDR3 contains 15 residues. This chain's CDR3 is CASSVVPDSYTEAFF. The CDR3 DNA reads TGTGCCAGCAGCGTAGTGCCGGACAGCTACACTGAAGCTTTCTTT.

The V and J genes are TRBV30 and TRBJ1-1; D is perhaps TRBD1 (6 bases). Looked up from germline, CDR1 is GTSNPN and CDR2 is SVGIG (reference sequence). The CDR3 consists of 14 residues. The V gene lost 4 bases and the J gene lost 4 bases, with 16 bases spanning the gap. The CDR3 nucleotides read TGTGCCTGGACCGGGGGCGGCGGGGCCACTGAAGCTTTCTTT. It is translated as CAWTGGGGATEAFF. The whole variable domain, remainder taken from reference TRBV30 and TRBJ1-1, is SQTIHQWPATLVQPVGSPLSLECTVEGTSNPNLYWYRQAAGRGLQLLFYSVGIGQISSEVPQNLSASRPQDRQFILSSKKLLLSDSGFYLCAWTGGGGATEAFFGQGTRLTVV.

This clone was counted many times. This rearrangement joins TRBV11-3 to TRBJ1-1; TRBD1 agrees at 9 bases. Per the germline V gene, CDR1 is SGHNT and CDR2 is YENEEA. This CDR3 is 14 amino acids long. V shed 4 bases, J shed 5 bases, and the junction held 5 bases outside the gene matches. The CDR3 loop reads CASSSRTGDTEAFF. Here the CDR3 DNA reads TGTGCCAGCAGCTCCAGGACAGGGGATACTGAAGCTTTCTTT.

This clone came up once. The J gene is TRBJ1-3, the V gene TRBV13; unclear D gene. Germline CDR1 PRHDT, CDR2 FYEKMQ (reference sequence). CDR3 length: 12 residues. V dropped 5 bases and J dropped 5 bases, with 7 bases sitting between them. This chain's CDR3 is CASSIERNTIYF. Written as DNA, the CDR3 is TGTGCCAGCAGCATCGAGAGAAACACCATATATTTT. Variable domain in full (rest from reference TRBV13 and TRBJ1-3): AAGVIQSPRHLIKEKRETATLKCYPIPRHDTVYWYQQGPGQDPQFLISFYEKMQSDKGSIPDRFSAQQFSDYHSELNMSSLELGDSALYFCASSIERNTIYFGEGSWLTVV.

A few counts support this clone. This rearrangement joins TRBV11-1 to TRBJ1-1, with D possibly matching TRBD1 (6 bases). Germline V gene data show CDR1 as SGHAT and CDR2 as FQDESV (reference sequence). V lost 4 bases and J 2 bases, leaving 8 bases between the germline ends. This CDR3 comprises 13 residues. CDR3 DNA: TGTGCCAGCAGCTCGGACAGAAACACTGAAGCTTTCTTT. Translation: CASSSDRNTEAFF.

The genes are TRBV30 and TRBJ2-5, with D unclear. The V and J ends lost 5 bases and 2 bases respectively, with 9 bases between them. Germline lookup yields CDR1 GTSNPN and CDR2 SVGIG (reference sequence). The CDR3 is 12 amino acids. The CDR3 DNA is TGTGCCTGGGGCGATTGGCAAGAGACCCAGTACTTC. Its translation: CAWGDWQETQYF.

The chain joins TRBV7-3 to TRBJ2-2; possibly TRBD1 for D (6 bases). The ends were cut back, 5 bases at V and 3 bases at J, with 10 bases in the middle. Looked up from germline, CDR1 is SGHTA and CDR2 is FQGTGA. This CDR3 comprises 14 residues. CDR3 in amino acids: CASSRDTDTGELFF. The CDR3 nucleotides read TGTGCCAGCAGCAGGGACACTGACACCGGGGAGCTGTTTTTT.

The table lists this clone with a few counts. The chain carries TRBV4-1 and TRBJ1-4; 9 positions match TRBD1. The CDR3 is 16 amino acids. V was pared by 6 bases and J by 5 bases, with 10 bases of the junction left unmatched. Germline-derived CDR1 and CDR2 are MGHRA and YSYEKL. The CDR3 DNA reads as TGCGCCAGCAGTTGGGAACCGGGACAGGGAAATGAAAAACTGTTTTTT. This encodes CASSWEPGQGNEKLFF.

This rearrangement joins TRBV6-6 to TRBJ1-6; 7 bases map to TRBD1. The ends lost 4 bases at V and 8 bases at J; junction bases unmatched: 8. The germline CDR1 and CDR2 sequences are MNHNY and SVGAGI (reference sequence). This CDR3 region has 15 residues. CDR3 nucleotides: TGTGCCAGCAGTTTGTCGGACAGGATGGATTCACCCCTCCACTTT. Its protein is CASSLSDRMDSPLHF.

The chain couples TRBV30 to TRBJ2-1, with 11 bases that match TRBD2. Germline CDR1 is GTSNPN and CDR2 is SVGIG (reference sequence). This CDR3 contains 17 residues. J lost 0 bases, V lost 3 bases, and 7 bases had no gene match. In DNA, the CDR3 is TGTGCCTGGAGGAGGCTAGCGGGGGGCAGCTCCTACAATGAGCAGTTCTTC. This translates into CAWRRLAGGSSYNEQFF.